The 22 T cell receptor beta chains listed next were all sequenced from one sample in a study of monozygotic twins with inflammatory bowel disease. TCRdb processed the 5' RACE reads again and assigns one entry to each CDR3 protein, with no DNA. The table for this sample gives 95,000 to 110,000 distinct CDR3 sequences. The sequencing input was blood. The receptors shown here come from a human donor with ulcerative colitis or Crohn's disease, or a healthy co-twin of an affected twin (not recorded which).

The rearrangement joins TRBV5-1 to TRBJ1-2. CDR1 and CDR2 from the germline V gene are SGHRS and YFSETQ. The CDR3 contains 13 residues. The CDR3 here is CASSIDFNYGYTF.

This chain connects TRBV12-3 or TRBV12-4 to TRBJ2-7. The CDR3 is 12 residues long. CDR3 region: CASRLSMSEQYF.

The chain couples TRBV7-2 to TRBJ2-5; TCRdb's assignment of TRBD1 cannot be checked, as there is no DNA. CDR1 is SGHTA and CDR2 is FQGNSA in the germline V gene. This CDR3 is 14 amino acids long. CDR3: CASSFSRTGETQYF.

The chain couples TRBV7-2 to TRBJ1-5. In germline, CDR1 is SGHTA, CDR2 FQGNSA. The CDR3 contains 16 residues. The CDR3 loop is CASSTSMDPNKWPQHF.

The chain recombines TRBV4-1 with TRBJ2-2. This CDR3 region has 14 residues. Germline V gene lookup returns CDR1 MGHRA and CDR2 YSYEKL. The CDR3 loop is CASSQVPDTGELFF.

The chain carries TRBV20-1 and TRBJ1-3; TCRdb picks TRBD1, but there is no DNA to check that call. Germline-derived CDR1 and CDR2 are DFQATT and SNEGSKA (reference sequence). The CDR3 sequence is 14 residues long. The CDR3 loop reads CSARDSRGLGTIYF.

This chain links TRBV10-3 with TRBJ2-7. The length of the CDR3 is 15 residues. Germline CDR1 is ENHRY and CDR2 is SYGVKD. The chain's CDR3 is CAISESGQISNEQYF.

The V and J genes are TRBV28 and TRBJ2-5; the TCRdb D gene call, TRBD1, has no DNA to confirm it. CDR3 length: 18 amino acids. Germline CDR1 is MDHEN and CDR2 is SYDVKM. CDR3 amino acids: CASSSYGTALGTQETQYF. Looking up the rest from reference TRBV28 and TRBJ2-5 gives the full variable domain: DVKVTQSSRYLVKRTGEKVFLECVQDMDHENMFWYRQDPGLGLRLIYFSYDVKMKEKGDIPEGYSVSREKKERFSLILESASTNQTSMYLCASSSYGTALGTQETQYFGPGTRLLVL.

This chain uses TRBV20-1 with TRBJ2-2; TCRdb's D gene call, TRBD2, goes unchecked for lack of DNA. The CDR3 loop spans 17 amino acids. CDR1 and CDR2 from the germline V gene are DFQATT and SNEGSKA (reference sequence). This CDR3 reads CSARVGRALSMGGELFF.

The CDR3 here is CASSSVWAGGYEQYF. This chain connects TRBV7-2 to TRBJ2-7; TCRdb's D gene call, TRBD2, goes unchecked for lack of DNA. Germline CDR1 reads SGHTA; CDR2 reads FQGNSA. The CDR3 is made up of 15 amino acids.

The chain has TRBV6-1 and TRBJ2-3; checking the TCRdb D call of TRBD2 is not possible without DNA. The CDR3 is 15 amino acids. In germline, CDR1 is MNHNS, CDR2 SASEGT. CDR3 sequence reads: CASSIRTSGSDTQYF.

The chain has TRBV7-9 and TRBJ1-1. The CDR3 totals 14 residues. Looked up from germline, CDR1 is SEHNR and CDR2 is FQNEAQ (reference sequence). The CDR3 is CASSRTTDRIEAFF.

The chain combines TRBV7-9 with TRBJ1-4; as DNA is missing, the TRBD1 call by TCRdb cannot be tested. The CDR3 consists of 16 residues. CDR1 and CDR2 from the germline V gene are SEHNR and FQNEAQ (reference sequence). The CDR3 region is CASSLAITGTNEKLFF.

The chain joins TRBV15 to TRBJ2-1; TCRdb outputs TRBD2, but without DNA this stays unchecked. The CDR3 consists of 16 residues. CDR1 LNHNV and CDR2 YYDKDF come from the germline V gene (reference sequence). The CDR3 protein is CATSRVRLAGANEQFF.

The gene calls are TRBV29-1 and TRBJ1-2; the D call of TRBD1 rests on TCRdb alone, since no DNA is present to check it. Germline V gives CDR1 SQVTM, CDR2 ANQGSEA. The CDR3 consists of 13 residues. The CDR3 sequence is CSVTTGGRYGYTF.

V usage is TRBV14 and J usage is TRBJ2-7; the D call of TRBD2 rests on TCRdb alone, since no DNA is present to check it. The CDR3 runs 17 residues. CDR1 and CDR2 from the germline V gene are SGHDN and FVKESK. CDR3 region: CASSQGFVASGVYEQYF.

The chain carries TRBV6-5 and TRBJ2-2; TCRdb outputs TRBD2, but without DNA this stays unchecked. Looked up from germline, CDR1 is MNHEY and CDR2 is SVGAGI. The CDR3 sequence is 15 residues long. This CDR3 is CASSSEGQAAGELFF.

The J gene is TRBJ2-3, the V gene TRBV19; TCRdb gives TRBD1 as the D gene, but with no DNA this cannot be confirmed. Germline V gives CDR1 LNHDA, CDR2 SQIVND (reference sequence). The CDR3 consists of 12 residues. The CDR3: CASRDRTDTQYF.

J is TRBJ2-7 and V is TRBV27; TCRdb calls TRBD1, which cannot be checked without DNA. The CDR3 is 15 amino acids. CDR1 and CDR2 from the germline V gene are MNHEY and SMNVEV (reference sequence). CDR3 protein: CASSFSRQGYYEQYF.

The chain links TRBV5-4 to TRBJ2-2; the D call from TCRdb, TRBD2, cannot be confirmed without DNA. The germline gives CDR1 SGHNT, CDR2 YYREEE (reference sequence). This CDR3 has 16 residues. The CDR3 loop is CASSLGHSGGAGELFF.

J is TRBJ2-1 and V is TRBV7-2. CDR3 length: 15 amino acids. Germline V gene sequence: CDR1 SGHTA, CDR2 FQGNSA. CDR3 sequence: CASSLGIYDGDEQFF.

The rearrangement links TRBV7-2 to TRBJ2-7; TCRdb's D gene call, TRBD2, goes unchecked for lack of DNA. The CDR3 sequence is 17 residues long. Looked up from germline, CDR1 is SGHTA and CDR2 is FQGNSA. The CDR3 sequence: CASSKRLAGGPPYEQYF.